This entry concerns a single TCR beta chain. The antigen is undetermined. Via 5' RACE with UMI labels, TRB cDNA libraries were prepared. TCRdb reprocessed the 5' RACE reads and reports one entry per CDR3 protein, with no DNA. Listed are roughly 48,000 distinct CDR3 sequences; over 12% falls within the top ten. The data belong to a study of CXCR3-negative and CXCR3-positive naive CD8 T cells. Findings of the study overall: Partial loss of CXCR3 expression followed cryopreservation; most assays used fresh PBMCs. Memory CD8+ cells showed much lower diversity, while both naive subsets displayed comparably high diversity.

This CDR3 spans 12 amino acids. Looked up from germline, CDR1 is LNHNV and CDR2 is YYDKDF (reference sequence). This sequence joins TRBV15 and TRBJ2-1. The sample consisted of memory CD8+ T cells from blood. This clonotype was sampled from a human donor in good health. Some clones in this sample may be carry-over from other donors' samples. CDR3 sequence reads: CATSSVFNEQFF.